Listed here are 24 T cell receptor beta chains from one sample, sequenced in a study of molecular identifiers for immune sequencing clone quantification. Using its own MiXCR run on the PCR reads, TCRdb lists one record per CDR3 protein. The sample lists about 640,000 distinct CDR3 sequences, roughly 21% seen once, with 0.85% to 0.9% in the top ten. What was sequenced was naive CD8+ T cells from blood, with Jurkat cell RNA spiked in. Subset in this sample: FACS-sorted CD8+CD4-CCR7+CD45RA+ naive T cells. The receptors originated from a human donor in good health. Some libraries in this study had Jurkat cell RNA spiked in.

This clonotype has at least ten counts. V gene TRBV6-5 combines with J gene TRBJ2-5; D remains unclear. This CDR3 is 13 amino acids long. The ends were cut back, 6 bases at V and 1 base at J, with 9 bases in the middle. Germline CDR1 reads MNHEY; CDR2 reads SVGAGI. The DNA for the CDR3 is TGTGCCAGCAGAGACCAGCTCCAAGAGACCCAGTACTTC. As protein: CASRDQLQETQYF.

This clonotype was detected a few times. The chain recombines TRBV7-9 with TRBJ2-7; D ambiguous. This CDR3 has 14 residues. Deletions cut 4 bases from V and 6 bases from J, with 16 bases between. The V gene's germline CDR1 is SEHNR and CDR2 FQNEAQ (reference sequence). The chain's CDR3 is CASSSPVARFEQYF. Here the CDR3 DNA reads TGTGCCAGCAGCTCACCAGTCGCCCGTTTCGAGCAGTACTTC.

On this clonotype: A much more abundant neighbour one base away suggests this may be a read error. The chain recombines TRBV12-3 or TRBV12-4 with TRBJ2-3; 7 positions match TRBD1. The CDR3 has 14 residues. The junction had 8 bases not matched to a gene; V was cut back by 5 bases and J by 6 bases. DNA for the CDR3: TGTGCCAGCAGTCCTCAGACACAGGGGGATACGCAGTATTTT. Its translation: CASSPQTQGDTQYF.

The count of this clonotype is one. Given a much more abundant clone one base away, this may be a read error. V usage is TRBV20-1 and J usage is TRBJ2-7; 10 bases fit TRBD1. The germline V gene encodes CDR1 DFQATT and CDR2 SNEGSKA (reference sequence). CDR3 length equals 14 residues. CDR3 region: CIARDQDRGYEQYF. DNA for the CDR3: TGCATTGCTAGAGATCAGGACAGGGGGTACGAGCAGTACTTC.

The rearrangement uses TRBV6-2 or TRBV6-3 and TRBJ2-2; D is unresolved. Between the trimmed V and J ends, which lost 0 bases and 8 bases, there was a span of 16 bases. CDR1 is MNHEY and CDR2 is SVGEGT in the germline V gene. This CDR3 has 16 amino acids. The CDR3, as DNA: TGTGCCAGCAGTTACTCAACCGGACCATCCTCTGGGGAGCTGTTTTTT. The encoded protein is CASSYSTGPSSGELFF.

In regard to this clonotype: With a much larger clone just one base away, this may be a read error. V and J are TRBV4-3 and TRBJ2-2, with 8 positions matching TRBD1. Germline V lookup: CDR1 LGHNA, CDR2 YSLEER. CDR3 length equals 15 residues. CDR3: CAGSQRQGLTGELFF. DNA of the CDR3: TGCGCCGGCAGCCAGAGACAGGGGCTCACCGGGGAGCTGTTTTTT.

This clonotype was seen many times. J is TRBJ2-3 and V is TRBV25-1, with 7 positions matching TRBD2. The length of the CDR3 is 17 residues. Unmatched junction bases numbered 12, after V lost 2 bases and J lost 4 bases. Germline V gene data show CDR1 as MGHDK and CDR2 as SYGVNS. The CDR3 is CASSEEWTGGGADTQYF. In DNA, the CDR3 is TGTGCCAGCAGTGAAGAATGGACGGGAGGAGGGGCAGATACGCAGTATTTT. Complete variable domain (other parts from reference TRBV25-1 and TRBJ2-3): EADIYQTPRYLVIGTGKKITLECSQTMGHDKMYWYQQDPGMELHLIHYSYGVNSTEKGDLSSESTVSRIRTEHFPLTLESARPSHTSQYLCASSEEWTGGGADTQYFGPGTRLTVL.

This clonotype was seen repeatedly, ten times or more. This rearrangement joins TRBV28 to TRBJ1-2, with D tentatively TRBD1 (6 bases). The V and J ends lost 3 bases and 7 bases respectively, with 18 bases between them. The germline gives CDR1 MDHEN, CDR2 SYDVKM. The length of the CDR3 is 15 residues. The CDR3 loop reads CASSFRGDKGVGYTF. The CDR3 nucleotides are TGTGCCAGCAGTTTCAGGGGCGATAAAGGTGTTGGCTACACCTTC.

Remarks on this clonotype: Mismatch with germline at one junction end may stem from a read error. This sequence joins TRBV5-4 and TRBJ1-1; TRBD1 is a possible D gene (5 bases). The length of the CDR3 is 15 residues. Germline V gene data show CDR1 as SGHNT and CDR2 as YYREEE (reference sequence). The chain's CDR3 is CASSLDPGAGTEAFF. The CDR3 nucleotides are TGTGCCAGCAGTTTGGACCCCGGGGCAGGAACTGAAGCTTTCTTT.

This chain's CDR3 is CASSLRGSDTEAFF. CDR3 coding DNA: TGTGCCAGCAGCTTAAGGGGGTCGGACACTGAAGCTTTCTTT. This chain links TRBV11-2 with TRBJ1-1; D might be TRBD1 (6 bases). The CDR3 has 14 amino acids. Trimming took 2 bases from V and 3 from J, leaving 10 bases between them. The germline CDR1 and CDR2 sequences are SGHAT and FQNNGV. Together with reference TRBV11-2 and TRBJ1-1, the CDR3 gives the full variable domain: EAGVAQSPRYKIIEKRQSVAFWCNPISGHATLYWYQQILGQGPKLLIQFQNNGVVDDSQLPKDRFSAERLKGVDSTLKIQPAKLEDSAVYLCASSLRGSDTEAFFGQGTRLTVV.

This clonotype occurred many times. The rearrangement uses TRBV5-6 and TRBJ1-3; no clear D gene. The CDR3 is 14 residues long. V lost 4 bases to trimming and J lost 0 bases, with 8 bases between them. CDR1 SGHDT and CDR2 YYEEEE come from the germline V gene. For the CDR3, the DNA is TGTGCCAGCAGCGGTGGCAGCTCTGGAAACACCATATATTTT. Translating it yields CASSGGSSGNTIYF.

V is TRBV11-3 and J is TRBJ1-5; TRBD1 matches 7 bases. Germline-derived CDR1 and CDR2 are SGHNT and YENEEA. V lost 2 bases to trimming and J lost 0 bases; unmatched junction nucleotides: 7. This CDR3 has 17 residues. The CDR3 spells CASSLTGTDHSNQPQHF. CDR3 coding DNA: TGTGCCAGCAGCTTAACCGGGACAGATCATAGCAATCAGCCCCAGCATTTT.

On this clonotype itself: A much larger clonotype is one base distant, so this may be a read error. CDR3 bases: TGTGCCAGCAGTGCAATAGAGTCCCATCAGCCCCAGCATTTT. Protein: CASSAIESHQPQHF. The chain recombines TRBV2 with TRBJ1-5; D gene ambiguous. V was pared by 4 bases and J by 5 bases, with 12 bases between. The CDR3 sequence is 14 residues long. The germline V gene has CDR1 SNHLY and CDR2 FYNNEI.

This clonotype was found a few times. The J gene is TRBJ2-7, the V gene TRBV5-4; either TRBD1 or TRBD2 may supply D (7 bases each). CDR1 SGHNT and CDR2 YYREEE come from the germline V gene (reference sequence). The V and J ends lost 0 bases and 2 bases respectively, with 21 bases between them. This CDR3 spans 18 amino acids. CDR3 bases: TGTGCCAGCAGCTTGGAGGGAGGGGAGGGGGCCCGGGCCTACGAGCAGTACTTC. Translating it yields CASSLEGGEGARAYEQYF.

This clonotype showed up just a few times. The CDR3 DNA is TGCGCCAGCAGTGACGGTCCCACCTCCTACGAGCAGTACTTC. Protein sequence: CASSDGPTSYEQYF. The chain links TRBV10-2 to TRBJ2-7; no definite D call. V was clipped by 3 bases and J by 0 bases, with 9 bases between them. Germline V CDR1 and CDR2: WSHSY, SAAADI. The CDR3 loop spans 14 amino acids.

At least ten counts were recorded for this clonotype. The chain combines TRBV12-3 or TRBV12-4 with TRBJ2-5, with a tentative D call TRBD2 (6 bases). Trimming cost V 2 bases and J 1 base, with 14 bases left between them. The CDR3 has 16 amino acids. CDR3 sequence: CASSLSPLAPQETQYF. In nucleotides, the CDR3 is TGTGCCAGCAGTTTAAGCCCCCTAGCGCCCCAAGAGACCCAGTACTTC.

Notes on this clonotype: Just one base apart from a much larger clone, this may be a read error. Here the CDR3 reads CAGGTIQGLDQPQHF. The CDR3 nucleotides read TGTGCCGGCGGAACTATCCAGGGTTTAGATCAGCCCCAGCATTTT. J is TRBJ1-5 and V is TRBV28, with D possibly TRBD1 on 5 matching bases. Germline values: CDR1 MDHEN, CDR2 SYDVKM. The CDR3 is 15 residues long. The germline V and J ends were trimmed by 11 bases and 5 bases, with 22 bases remaining between them.

In its sample, this clonotype was seen many times. The chain couples TRBV5-4 to TRBJ2-6; D ambiguous. V dropped 1 base and J dropped 0 bases, with 8 bases sitting between them. Germline CDR1 SGHNT, CDR2 YYREEE (reference sequence). CDR3 length: 16 amino acids. The CDR3 nucleotides are TGTGCCAGCAGCTTGCCCCCTAACTCTGGGGCCAACGTCCTGACTTTC. Translating gives CASSLPPNSGANVLTF.

Note on this clonotype: The CDR3 does not end in the conserved phenylalanine or tryptophan, so this is likely a read error. The rearrangement joins TRBV3-1 to TRBJ2-2, with D perhaps TRBD2 (5 bases). This CDR3 is 15 amino acids long. Germline CDR1 reads LGHDT; CDR2 reads YNNKEL (reference sequence). Trimming shortened V by 1 base and J by 0 bases, and 6 bases separated the two germline ends. DNA for the CDR3: TGTGCCAGCAGCCAAGGGACTTCGAACACCGGGGAGCTGTTTTTA. The encoded protein is CASSQGTSNTGELFL.

There are a few counts of this clonotype. The chain uses TRBV5-6 and TRBJ1-4, with D hard to call. The germline V gene encodes CDR1 SGHDT and CDR2 YYEEEE. The CDR3 runs to 16 residues. Trimming pared 0 bases from V and 8 bases from J, leaving 17 bases between. The CDR3 nucleotides read TGTGCCAGCAGCTTGGCTGCCGTTGACCCGGCGGAAAAACTGTTTTTT. This encodes CASSLAAVDPAEKLFF.

This clonotype was seen many times. V is TRBV4-1 and J is TRBJ2-2; a possible D gene is TRBD2 (6 bases). The CDR3 runs 16 residues. The germline V and J ends were trimmed by 1 base and 4 bases, with 13 bases remaining between them. Germline V gene sequence: CDR1 MGHRA, CDR2 YSYEKL. The CDR3 DNA is TGCGCCAGCAGCCAAGTTCCGGGGGAAGGCACCGGGGAGCTGTTTTTT. Translation: CASSQVPGEGTGELFF.

This clonotype has at least ten counts. The chain combines TRBV7-2 with TRBJ1-2; D unclear. The CDR3 spans 14 residues. V dropped 3 bases and J dropped 2 bases, with 10 bases sitting between them. Germline V gene lookup returns CDR1 SGHTA and CDR2 FQGNSA. CDR3 nucleotide sequence: TGTGCCAGCAGCTTCGACCTAATGAACTATGGCTACACCTTC. This codes for CASSFDLMNYGYTF.

With regard to this clonotype: A read error may be the cause here, since a much bigger clone is one base away. This chain uses TRBV20-1 with TRBJ2-7; 12 bases align to TRBD2. CDR1 is DFQATT, CDR2 SNEGSKA, per germline (reference sequence). The CDR3 consists of 15 residues. The V segment lost 0 bases and the J segment 5 bases; nucleotides outside the gene matches: 5. The CDR3 nucleotides read TGCAGTGCTAGAGAGTGGACTAGCGGGGATGACGAGCAGTACTTC. Translating gives CSAREWTSGDDEQYF.

The sample holds many counts of this clonotype. The V and J genes are TRBV19 and TRBJ1-1; D unclear. The CDR3 has 13 residues. V was shortened by 6 bases and J by 3 bases, with 11 bases between the two germline ends. CDR1 LNHDA and CDR2 SQIVND come from the germline V gene (reference sequence). The CDR3 protein is CASRNPGYTEAFF. The CDR3, as DNA: TGTGCCAGTAGGAACCCGGGCTACACTGAAGCTTTCTTT.